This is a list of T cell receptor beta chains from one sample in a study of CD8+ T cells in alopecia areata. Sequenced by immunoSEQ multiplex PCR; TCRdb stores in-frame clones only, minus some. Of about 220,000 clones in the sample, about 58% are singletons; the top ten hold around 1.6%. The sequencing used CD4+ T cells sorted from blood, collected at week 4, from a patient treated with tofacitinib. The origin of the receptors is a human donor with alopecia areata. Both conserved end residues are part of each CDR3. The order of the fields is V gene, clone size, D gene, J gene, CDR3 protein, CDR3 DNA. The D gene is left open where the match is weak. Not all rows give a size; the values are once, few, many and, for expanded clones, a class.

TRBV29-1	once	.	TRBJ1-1	CSVGNRLNTEAFF	TGCAGCGTTGGTAACAGGCTAAACACTGAAGCTTTCTTT
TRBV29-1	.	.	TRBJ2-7	CSVARGGQAVSYEQYF	TGCAGCGTCGCTAGGGGGGGACAGGCCGTATCCTACGAGCAGTACTTC
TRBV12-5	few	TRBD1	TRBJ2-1	CASALGVAGGNEQFF	TGTGCTAGTGCCCTCGGGGTTGCAGGGGGCAATGAGCAGTTCTTC
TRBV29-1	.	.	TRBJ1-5	CSVEEGLGTQHF	TGCAGCGTTGAAGAGGGTCTCGGGACCCAGCATTTT
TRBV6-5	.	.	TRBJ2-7	CASSSGGEQYF	TGTGCCAGCAGTTCCGGGGGCGAGCAGTACTTC
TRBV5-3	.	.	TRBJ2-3	CARRPRRFLTDTQYF	TGTGCCAGAAGACCGAGACGGTTTCTCACAGATACGCAGTATTTT
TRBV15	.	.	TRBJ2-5	CATSRDRAGETQYF	TGTGCCACCAGCAGAGATCGGGCAGGGGAGACCCAGTACTTC
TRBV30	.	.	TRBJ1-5	CAWRVDSNQPQHF	TGTGCCTGGAGGGTGGATAGCAATCAGCCCCAGCATTTT
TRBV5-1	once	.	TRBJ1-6	CASSPTTGTNSPLHF	TGCGCCAGCAGCCCAACGACAGGAACTAATTCACCCCTCCACTTT
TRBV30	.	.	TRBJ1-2	CAWSVPDGYTF	TGTGCCTGGAGTGTACCTGATGGCTACACCTTC
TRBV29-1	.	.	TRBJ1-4	CSVGQTTNEKLFF	TGCAGCGTCGGACAGACAACTAATGAAAAACTGTTTTTT
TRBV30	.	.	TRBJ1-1	CAWSVQITEAFF	TGTGCCTGGAGTGTACAGATCACTGAAGCTTTCTTT
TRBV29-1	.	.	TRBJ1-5	CSVGFGTTSNQPQHF	TGCAGCGTCGGATTCGGGACAACCAGCAATCAGCCCCAGCATTTT
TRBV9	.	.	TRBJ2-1	CASSVHNEQFF	TGTGCCAGCAGCGTCCACAATGAGCAGTTCTTC
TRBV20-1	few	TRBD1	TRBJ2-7	CSAVQGDEQYF	TGCAGTGCTGTACAGGGGGACGAGCAGTACTTC
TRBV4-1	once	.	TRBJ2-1	CASSQDVGGVTYNEQFF	TGCGCCAGCAGCCAAGATGTAGGGGGGGTGACCTACAATGAGCAGTTCTTC
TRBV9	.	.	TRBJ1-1	CASSVGAGRAFF	TGTGCCAGCAGCGTAGGGGCGGGAAGAGCTTTCTTT
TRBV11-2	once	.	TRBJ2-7	CASSLDRGGSYEQYF	TGTGCCAGCAGCTTAGATAGGGGGGGATCCTACGAGCAGTACTTC
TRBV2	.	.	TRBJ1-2	CASSENYGYTF	TGTGCCAGCAGCGAGAACTATGGCTACACCTTC
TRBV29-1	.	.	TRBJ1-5	CSVEEGSGGGQPQHF	TGCAGCGTTGAAGAGGGATCGGGGGGCGGACAGCCCCAGCATTTT
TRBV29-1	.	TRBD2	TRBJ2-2	CSARLAGLGTGELFF	TGCAGCGCCCGACTAGCGGGGTTGGGTACCGGGGAGCTGTTTTTT
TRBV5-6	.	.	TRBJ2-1	CASSLRGTEEFF	TGTGCCAGCAGCTTGAGAGGGACCGAGGAGTTCTTC
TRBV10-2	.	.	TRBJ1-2	CASSESAGSDGYTF	TGCGCCAGCAGTGAGTCTGCAGGGTCTGATGGCTACACCTTC
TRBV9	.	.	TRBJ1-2	CASSFTGTAFTF	TGTGCCAGCAGCTTTACCGGGACCGCTTTCACCTTC
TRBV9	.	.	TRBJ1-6	CASSPGGREGDSPLHF	TGTGCCAGCAGCCCGGGGGGGCGCGAGGGGGATTCACCCCTCCACTTT
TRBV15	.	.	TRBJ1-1	CATSRDSAPERLRPEAFF	TGTGCCACCAGCAGAGATTCGGCCCCGGAGAGGCTAAGGCCTGAAGCTTTCTTT
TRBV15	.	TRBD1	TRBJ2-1	CATSRKGQYNEQFF	TGTGCCACCAGCAGAAAGGGACAGTACAATGAGCAGTTCTTC
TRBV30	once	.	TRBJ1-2	CAWSVLFSAGRGYTF	TGTGCCTGGAGTGTACTGTTTTCCGCCGGGCGAGGCTACACCTTC
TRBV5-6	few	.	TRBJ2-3	CASSWEWADTQYF	TGTGCCAGCAGCTGGGAGTGGGCAGATACGCAGTATTTT
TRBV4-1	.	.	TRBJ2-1	CASSQDWGINEQFF	TGCGCCAGCAGCCAAGATTGGGGGATAAATGAGCAGTTCTTC
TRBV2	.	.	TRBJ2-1	CASSSAVEQFF	TGTGCCAGCAGTTCGGCGGTAGAGCAGTTCTTC
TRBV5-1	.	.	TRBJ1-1	CASSLEPGMNTEAFF	TGCGCCAGCAGCTTGGAACCAGGCATGAACACTGAAGCTTTCTTT
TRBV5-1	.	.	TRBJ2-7	CASSFRPGFSTYEQYF	TGCGCCAGCAGCTTCCGTCCGGGGTTCTCGACCTACGAGCAGTACTTC
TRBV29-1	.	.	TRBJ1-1	CSVRRNTEAFF	TGCAGCGTCCGACGGAACACTGAAGCTTTCTTT
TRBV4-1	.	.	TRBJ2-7	CASSQETPYEQYF	TGCGCCAGCAGCCAAGAGACCCCCTACGAGCAGTACTTC
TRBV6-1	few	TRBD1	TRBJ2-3	CASSASTGTGGTDTQYF	TGTGCCAGCAGTGCATCAACCGGGACAGGAGGGACAGATACGCAGTATTTT
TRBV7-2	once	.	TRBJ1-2	CASSSMTGNYGYTF	TGTGCCAGCAGCTCGATGACGGGGAACTATGGCTACACCTTC
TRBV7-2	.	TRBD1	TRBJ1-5	CASSLGTGGSQPQHF	TGTGCCAGCAGCCTCGGGACAGGGGGCTCACAGCCCCAGCATTTT
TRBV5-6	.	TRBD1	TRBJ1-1	CASTQGGEAFF	TGTGCCAGCACCCAGGGGGGTGAAGCTTTCTTT
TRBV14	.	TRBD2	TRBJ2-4	CASSPGTSGGRVIQYF	TGTGCCAGCAGCCCTGGGACTAGCGGAGGGAGAGTCATTCAGTACTTC
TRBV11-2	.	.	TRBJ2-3	CASSLAPQSTDTQYF	TGTGCCAGCAGCTTAGCACCACAGAGCACAGATACGCAGTATTTT
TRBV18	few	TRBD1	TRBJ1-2	CASSPGTGANYGYTF	TGTGCCAGCTCACCAGGGACAGGGGCTAACTATGGCTACACCTTC
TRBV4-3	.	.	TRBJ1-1	CASSQDRGFAEAFF	TGCGCCAGCAGCCAAGATCGAGGATTTGCTGAAGCTTTCTTT
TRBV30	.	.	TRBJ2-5	CAWSAETQYF	TGTGCCTGGAGTGCGGAGACCCAGTACTTC
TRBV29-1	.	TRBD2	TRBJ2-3	CSVEDGGGWDTQYF	TGCAGCGTTGAAGATGGGGGAGGGTGGGATACGCAGTATTTT
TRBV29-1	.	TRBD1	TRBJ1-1	CSVGQGNTEAFF	TGCAGCGTGGGACAGGGGAACACTGAAGCTTTCTTT
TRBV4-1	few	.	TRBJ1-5	CASSQEGVQPQHF	TGCGCCAGCAGCCAAGAAGGCGTTCAGCCCCAGCATTTT
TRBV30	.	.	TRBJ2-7	CAWSQGPYEQYF	TGTGCCTGGAGTCAAGGGCCATACGAGCAGTACTTC
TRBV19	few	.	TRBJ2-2	CASMDGPAGELFF	TGTGCCAGTATGGACGGACCCGCCGGGGAGCTGTTTTTT
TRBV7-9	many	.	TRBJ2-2	CASSVNGGTGELFF	TGTGCCAGCAGCGTCAATGGGGGAACCGGGGAGCTGTTTTTT
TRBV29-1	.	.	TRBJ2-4	CSVSSRLAKNIQYF	TGCAGCGTTTCCAGTAGACTAGCCAAAAACATTCAGTACTTC
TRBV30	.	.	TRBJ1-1	CAWSAHRATGTTEAFF	TGTGCCTGGAGTGCCCACAGGGCCACAGGGACCACTGAAGCTTTCTTT